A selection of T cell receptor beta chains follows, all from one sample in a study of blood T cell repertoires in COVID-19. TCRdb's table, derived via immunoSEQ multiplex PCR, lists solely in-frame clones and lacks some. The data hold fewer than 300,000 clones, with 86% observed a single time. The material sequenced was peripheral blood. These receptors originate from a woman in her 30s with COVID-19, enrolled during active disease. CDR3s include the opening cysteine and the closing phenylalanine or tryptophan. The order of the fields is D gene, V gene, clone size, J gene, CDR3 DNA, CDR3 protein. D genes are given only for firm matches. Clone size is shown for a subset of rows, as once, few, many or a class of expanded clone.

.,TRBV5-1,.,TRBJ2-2,TGCGCCAGCAGCTTCCAGGGGGGTACGAACACCGGGGAGCTGTTTTTT,CASSFQGGTNTGELFF
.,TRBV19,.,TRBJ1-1,TGTGCCAGTAGTCCCGGGAGGGGTTCGGTGAACACTGAAGCTTTCTTT,CASSPGRGSVNTEAFF
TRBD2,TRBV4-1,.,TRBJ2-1,TGCGCCAGCAGCCGAAGCGGGGGGGGATACAATGAGCAGTTCTTC,CASSRSGGGYNEQFF
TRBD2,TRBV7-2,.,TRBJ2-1,TGTGCCAGCAGCTCCCTTGGAGGACTAGCGGGGCTGGGTGAGCAGTTCTTC,CASSSLGGLAGLGEQFF
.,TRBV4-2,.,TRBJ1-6,TGTGCCAGCAGCCAAGAAACATGGGGCAATTCACCCCTCCACTTT,CASSQETWGNSPLHF
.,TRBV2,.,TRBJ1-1,TGTGCCAGCAGTGATGATTTGACAGGCTGGAAAGCTGAAGCTTTCTTT,CASSDDLTGWKAEAFF
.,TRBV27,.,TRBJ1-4,TGTGCCAGCAGTTCTCTAGTAGAATTTGCAACTAATGAAAAACTGTTTTTT,CASSSLVEFATNEKLFF
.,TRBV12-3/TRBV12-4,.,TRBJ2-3,TGTGCCAGCAGTCAGGGGAGCACAGATACGCAGTATTTT,CASSQGSTDTQYF
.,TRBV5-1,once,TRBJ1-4,TGCGCCAGCAGCTTGGACAGGAGAACAACTAATGAAAAACTGTTTTTT,CASSLDRRTTNEKLFF
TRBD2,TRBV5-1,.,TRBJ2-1,TGCGCCAGCAGCGCGGGGGGCCCTGTCTACAATGAGCAGTTCTTC,CASSAGGPVYNEQFF
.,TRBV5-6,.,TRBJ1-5,TGTGCCAGCAGCGTAGGACAGAACAATCAGCCCCAGCATTTT,CASSVGQNNQPQHF
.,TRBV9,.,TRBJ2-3,TGTGCCAGCAGCTCATCCAGAGATACGCAGTATTTT,CASSSSRDTQYF
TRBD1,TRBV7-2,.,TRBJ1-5,TGTGCCAGCAGCCCTGGAGACAGGGTGGCCCAGCCCCAGCATTTT,CASSPGDRVAQPQHF
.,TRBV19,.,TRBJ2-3,TGTGCCAGTAGTCACGGGACAGATACGCAGTATTTT,CASSHGTDTQYF
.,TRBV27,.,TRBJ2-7,TGTGCCAGCAGCCGACAGTTTCCCAGTGGTTCCTACGAGCAGTACTTC,CASSRQFPSGSYEQYF
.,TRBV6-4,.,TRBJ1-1,TGTGCCAGCAGTGAGGGAGGGAGGACTGAAGCTTTCTTT,CASSEGGRTEAFF
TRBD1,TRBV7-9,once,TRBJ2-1,TGTGCCAGCAGCCCCTCAGGGGGCTCGGGTGAGCAGTTCTTC,CASSPSGGSGEQFF
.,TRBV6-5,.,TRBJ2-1,TGTGCCAGCATGACCGGGGAATCCACGTCCAATGAGCAGTTCTTC,CASMTGESTSNEQFF
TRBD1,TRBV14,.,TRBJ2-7,TGTGCCAGCAGCCTCGGACAGGTCCCTTACGAGCAGTACTTC,CASSLGQVPYEQYF
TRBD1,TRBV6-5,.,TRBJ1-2,TGTGCCACCTCAGGGGACAGCCCCTATGGCTACACCTTC,CATSGDSPYGYTF